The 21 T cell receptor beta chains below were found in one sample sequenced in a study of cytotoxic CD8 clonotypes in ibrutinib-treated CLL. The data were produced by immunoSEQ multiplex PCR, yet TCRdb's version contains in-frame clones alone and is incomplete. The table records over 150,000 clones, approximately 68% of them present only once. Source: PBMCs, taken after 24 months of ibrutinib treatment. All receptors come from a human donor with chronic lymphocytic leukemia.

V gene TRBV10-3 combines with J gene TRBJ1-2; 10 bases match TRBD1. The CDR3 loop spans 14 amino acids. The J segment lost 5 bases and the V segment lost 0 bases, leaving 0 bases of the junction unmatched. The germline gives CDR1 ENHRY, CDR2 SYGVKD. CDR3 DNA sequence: TGTGCCATCAGTGAGTCGGACAGGGGGTATGGCTACACCTTC. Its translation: CAISESDRGYGYTF.

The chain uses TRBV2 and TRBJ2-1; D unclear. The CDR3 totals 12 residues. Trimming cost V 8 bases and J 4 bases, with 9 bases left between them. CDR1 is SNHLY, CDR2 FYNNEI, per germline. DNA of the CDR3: TGTGCCAGCGCTCCCCTTTACAATGAGCAGTTCTTC. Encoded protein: CASAPLYNEQFF.

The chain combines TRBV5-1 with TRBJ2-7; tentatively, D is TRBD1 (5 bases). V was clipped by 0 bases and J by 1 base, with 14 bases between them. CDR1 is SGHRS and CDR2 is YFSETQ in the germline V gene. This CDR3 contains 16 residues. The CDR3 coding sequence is TGCGCCAGCAGCTTGGCCAGGGTCGAAAGGTCCTACGAGCAGTACTTC. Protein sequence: CASSLARVERSYEQYF. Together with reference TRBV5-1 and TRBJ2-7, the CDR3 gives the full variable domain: KAGVTQTPRYLIKTRGQQVTLSCSPISGHRSVSWYQQTPGQGLQFLFEYFSETQRNKGNFPGRFSGRQFSNSRSEMNVSTLELGDSALYLCASSLARVERSYEQYFGPGTRLTVT.

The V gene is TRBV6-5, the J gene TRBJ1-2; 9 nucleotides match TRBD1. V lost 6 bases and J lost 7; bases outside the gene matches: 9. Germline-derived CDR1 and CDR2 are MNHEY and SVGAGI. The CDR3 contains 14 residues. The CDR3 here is CASSPRDRVPGYTF. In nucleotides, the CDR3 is TGTGCCAGCAGCCCCCGGGACAGGGTCCCTGGCTACACCTTC.

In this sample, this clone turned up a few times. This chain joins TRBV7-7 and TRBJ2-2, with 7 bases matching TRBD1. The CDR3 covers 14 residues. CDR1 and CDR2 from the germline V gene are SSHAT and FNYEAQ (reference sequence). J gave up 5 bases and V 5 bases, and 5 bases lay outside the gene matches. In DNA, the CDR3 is TGTGCCAGCAGCACCCAGACAGGGACCGGGGAGCTGTTTTTT. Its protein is CASSTQTGTGELFF.

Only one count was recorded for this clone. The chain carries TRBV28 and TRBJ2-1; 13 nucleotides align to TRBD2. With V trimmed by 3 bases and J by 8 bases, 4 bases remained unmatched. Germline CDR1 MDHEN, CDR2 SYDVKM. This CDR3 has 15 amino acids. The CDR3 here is CASSFRTSGSYEQFF. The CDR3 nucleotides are TGTGCCAGCAGTTTTCGGACTAGCGGGAGTTATGAGCAGTTCTTC. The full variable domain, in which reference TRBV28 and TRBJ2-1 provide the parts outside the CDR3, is DVKVTQSSRYLVKRTGEKVFLECVQDMDHENMFWYRQDPGLGLRLIYFSYDVKMKEKGDIPEGYSVSREKKERFSLILESASTNQTSMYLCASSFRTSGSYEQFFGPGTRLTVL.

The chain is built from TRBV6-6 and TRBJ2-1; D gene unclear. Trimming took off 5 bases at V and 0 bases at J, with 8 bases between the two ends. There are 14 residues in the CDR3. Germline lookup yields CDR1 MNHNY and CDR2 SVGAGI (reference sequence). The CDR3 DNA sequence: TGTGCCAGCAGTCCGAAGGGCTCCTACAATGAGCAGTTCTTC. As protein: CASSPKGSYNEQFF.

The CDR3 protein is CASSGSGGLNTEAFF. CDR3 sequence (DNA): TGCGCCAGCAGCGGATCGGGGGGATTAAACACTGAAGCTTTCTTT. This sequence joins TRBV5-1 and TRBJ1-1; D possibly corresponds to TRBD1 (5 bases). CDR1 is SGHRS, CDR2 YFSETQ, per germline. The V end lost 4 bases, the J end lost 2 bases, and 15 bases lay between the germline ends. This CDR3 spans 15 amino acids. Supplemented by reference TRBV5-1 and TRBJ1-1, the full variable domain reads KAGVTQTPRYLIKTRGQQVTLSCSPISGHRSVSWYQQTPGQGLQFLFEYFSETQRNKGNFPGRFSGRQFSNSRSEMNVSTLELGDSALYLCASSGSGGLNTEAFFGQGTRLTVV.

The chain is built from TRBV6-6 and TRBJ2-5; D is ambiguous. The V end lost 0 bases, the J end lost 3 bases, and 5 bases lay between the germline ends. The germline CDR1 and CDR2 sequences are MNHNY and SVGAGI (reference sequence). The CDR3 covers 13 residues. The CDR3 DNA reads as TGTGCCAGCAGTTACTCCGGAAAAGAGACCCAGTACTTC. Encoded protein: CASSYSGKETQYF.

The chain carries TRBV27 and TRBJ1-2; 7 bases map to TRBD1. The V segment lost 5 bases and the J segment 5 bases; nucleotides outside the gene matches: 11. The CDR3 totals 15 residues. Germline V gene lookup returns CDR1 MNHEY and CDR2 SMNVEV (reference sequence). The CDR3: CASSLRRTGEYGYTF. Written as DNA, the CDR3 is TGTGCCAGCAGTCTTAGAAGGACAGGCGAATATGGCTACACCTTC.

The CDR3 coding sequence is TGTGCCAGCAGCCCCGGGGGGGTTCTTAAGGAGACCCAGTACTTC. This gives the protein CASSPGGVLKETQYF. The chain couples TRBV5-4 to TRBJ2-5, with 8 bases that match TRBD2. The CDR3 is made up of 15 amino acids. Germline loops: CDR1 SGHNT, CDR2 YYREEE (reference sequence). After removal of 4 bases from V and 5 bases from J, the junction contained 10 bases not matched to a gene.

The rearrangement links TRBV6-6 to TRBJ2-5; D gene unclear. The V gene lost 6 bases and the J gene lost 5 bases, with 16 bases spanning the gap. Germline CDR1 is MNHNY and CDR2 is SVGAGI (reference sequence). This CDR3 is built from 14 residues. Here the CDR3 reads CASSLDTPSETQYF. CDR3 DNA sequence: TGTGCCAGCAGCCTAGACACTCCCTCGGAGACCCAGTACTTC.

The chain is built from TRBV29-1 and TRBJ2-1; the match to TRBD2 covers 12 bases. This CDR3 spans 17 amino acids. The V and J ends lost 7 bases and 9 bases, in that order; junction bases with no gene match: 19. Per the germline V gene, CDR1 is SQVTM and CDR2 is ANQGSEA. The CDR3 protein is CSGSRTILAGGPGEQFF. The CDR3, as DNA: TGCAGCGGATCCCGAACCATTCTAGCGGGAGGGCCAGGTGAGCAGTTCTTC.

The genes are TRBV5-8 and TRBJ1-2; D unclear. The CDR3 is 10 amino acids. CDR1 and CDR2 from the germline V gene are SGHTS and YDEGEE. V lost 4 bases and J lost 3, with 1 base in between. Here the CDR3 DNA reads TGTGCCAGCAGCGACTATGGCTACACCTTC. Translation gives CASSDYGYTF.

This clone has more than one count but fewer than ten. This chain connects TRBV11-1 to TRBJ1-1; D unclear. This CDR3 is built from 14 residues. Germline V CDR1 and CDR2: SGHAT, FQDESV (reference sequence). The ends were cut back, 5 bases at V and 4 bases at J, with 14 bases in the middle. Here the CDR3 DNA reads TGTGCCAGCAGCCGAGACCGACGGGGCACTGAAGCTTTCTTT. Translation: CASSRDRRGTEAFF.

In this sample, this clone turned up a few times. In nucleotides, the CDR3 is TGTGCCAGCAGTTTCTCTAGCGGTGCGCAAGAGACCCAGTACTTC. Translated, it gives CASSFSSGAQETQYF. V and J are TRBV27 and TRBJ2-5; 7 positions agree with TRBD2. After removal of 3 bases from V and 2 bases from J, the junction contained 6 bases not matched to a gene. Germline loops: CDR1 MNHEY, CDR2 SMNVEV (reference sequence). This CDR3 has 15 amino acids.

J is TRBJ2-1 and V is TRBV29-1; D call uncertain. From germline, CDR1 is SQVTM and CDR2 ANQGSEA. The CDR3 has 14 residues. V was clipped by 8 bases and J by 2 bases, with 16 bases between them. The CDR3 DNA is TGCAGCTTCCTAGGAATGGCAGCCTACAATGAGCAGTTCTTC. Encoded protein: CSFLGMAAYNEQFF.

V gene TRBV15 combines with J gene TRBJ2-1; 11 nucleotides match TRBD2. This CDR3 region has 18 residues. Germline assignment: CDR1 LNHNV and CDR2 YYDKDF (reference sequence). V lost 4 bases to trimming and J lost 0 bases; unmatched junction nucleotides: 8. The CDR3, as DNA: TGTGCCACCAGCAAAGGGAGACTAGCGGGGAGCTCCTACAATGAGCAGTTCTTC. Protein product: CATSKGRLAGSSYNEQFF.

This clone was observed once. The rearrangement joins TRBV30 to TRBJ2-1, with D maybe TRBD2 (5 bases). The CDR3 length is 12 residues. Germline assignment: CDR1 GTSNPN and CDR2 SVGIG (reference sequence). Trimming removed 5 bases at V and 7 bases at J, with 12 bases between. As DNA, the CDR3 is TGTGCCTGGGGGAGCGGAAGAAATGAGCAGTTCTTC. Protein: CAWGSGRNEQFF.

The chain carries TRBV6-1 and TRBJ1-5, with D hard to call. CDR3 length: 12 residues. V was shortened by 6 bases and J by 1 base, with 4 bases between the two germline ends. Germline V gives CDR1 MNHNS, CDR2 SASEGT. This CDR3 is CASRGSNQPQHF. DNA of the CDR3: TGTGCCAGCAGGGGGAGCAATCAGCCCCAGCATTTT.

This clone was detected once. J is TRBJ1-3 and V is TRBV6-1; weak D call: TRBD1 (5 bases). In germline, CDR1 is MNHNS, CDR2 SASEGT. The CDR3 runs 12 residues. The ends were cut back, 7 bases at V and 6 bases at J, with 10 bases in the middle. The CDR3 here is CASNGHLNTIYF. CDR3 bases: TGTGCCAGCAATGGACACCTAAACACCATATATTTT.